The rows below give T cell receptor beta chains drawn from one sample of a study of blood T cell repertoires in COVID-19. Generated by immunoSEQ multiplex PCR, the TCRdb table keeps only in-frame clones and is missing some. Here the sample spans just under 95,000 clones, 80% being singletons. Sequenced: peripheral blood. The receptors stem from a man aged 45-65 years who had recovered from COVID-19. Both conserved end residues are part of each CDR3. The D gene is left open where the match is weak. Rows give clone size only sometimes, using once, few, many, or a class for an expanded clone.

D gene	clone size	V gene	J gene	CDR3 protein	CDR3 DNA
TRBD1	NA	TRBV7-9	TRBJ1-5	CASSLATGTGRSQPQHF	TGTGCCAGCAGCTTAGCGACCGGGACAGGAAGGTCTCAGCCCCAGCATTTT
TRBD2	NA	TRBV7-2	TRBJ2-3	CASTLRAGGTDTQYF	TGTGCCAGCACCCTTAGAGCGGGAGGGACAGATACGCAGTATTTT
TRBD1	NA	TRBV6-4	TRBJ1-5	CASSPDREAQPQHF	TGTGCCAGCAGTCCGGACAGGGAGGCCCAGCCCCAGCATTTT
TRBD1	NA	TRBV5-1	TRBJ2-7	CASSSNTGVHEQYF	TGCGCCAGCAGCTCGAATACAGGGGTACACGAGCAGTACTTC
NA	NA	TRBV6-1	TRBJ2-3	CASSEWRDTDTQYF	TGTGCCAGCAGTGAGTGGAGGGACACAGATACGCAGTATTTT
TRBD2	NA	TRBV7-9	TRBJ2-3	CASSLSGAIDTQYF	TGTGCCAGCAGCTTAAGCGGGGCGATCGATACGCAGTATTTT
TRBD1	NA	TRBV5-1	TRBJ2-1	CASSLGQGAHYNEQFF	TGCGCCAGCAGCTTGGGGCAGGGGGCGCACTACAATGAGCAGTTCTTC
NA	few	TRBV5-1	TRBJ2-4	CASSLGTAENIQYF	TGCGCCAGCAGCTTGGGGACAGCTGAAAACATTCAGTACTTC
TRBD1	NA	TRBV12-5	TRBJ1-1	CASGLVRPGTGRTEAFF	TGTGCTAGTGGTTTGGTACGCCCGGGGACAGGGCGCACTGAAGCTTTCTTT
NA	NA	TRBV28	TRBJ2-3	CASSLSPGWAQYF	TGTGCCAGCAGTTTGAGTCCAGGGTGGGCGCAGTATTTT
TRBD2	NA	TRBV4-2	TRBJ2-1	CASSQATSGGASNEQFF	TGTGCCAGCAGCCAAGCCACTAGCGGGGGGGCCTCGAATGAGCAGTTCTTC
NA	NA	TRBV6-5	TRBJ1-1	CASSREANTEAFF	TGTGCCAGCAGCAGGGAAGCGAACACTGAAGCTTTCTTT
TRBD1	NA	TRBV5-1	TRBJ1-4	CASSSGTGNEKLFF	TGCGCCAGCAGCTCCGGGACAGGGAACGAAAAACTGTTTTTT
TRBD1	NA	TRBV19	TRBJ1-6	CASREQGDRNSPLHF	TGTGCCAGCCGAGAACAGGGGGACAGAAATTCACCCCTCCACTTT